The clone carrying this T cell receptor (beta chain) showed up just a few times. Its antigen is as yet unknown. This sample is drawn from a study of cytomegalovirus exposure and HLA in healthy donors. 60 Vbeta and 13 Jbeta primers were used in PCR. This table comes from immunoSEQ multiplex PCR, and its TCRdb copy is limited to in-frame clones, with some not included. The data hold 50,000 to 75,000 clones, with more than 70% observed a single time. The CDR3 extends over 14 amino acids. Germline CDR1 is MGHRA and CDR2 is YSYEKL. V dropped 4 bases and J dropped 0 bases, with 9 bases sitting between them. General observations from the study: Immune exposure information comprised only CMV serostatus.

The study sampled nominally healthy donors, though unrecorded immune exposures were likely. The chain uses TRBV4-1 and TRBJ1-1, with D possibly TRBD1 on 5 matching bases. The clonotype originates from a man under 40 in good health and CMV-seropositive. The material sequenced was PBMCs. The CDR3 nucleotides read TGCGCCAGCAGCCTCATACAGGTGAACACTGAAGCTTTCTTT. Amino acids: CASSLIQVNTEAFF.